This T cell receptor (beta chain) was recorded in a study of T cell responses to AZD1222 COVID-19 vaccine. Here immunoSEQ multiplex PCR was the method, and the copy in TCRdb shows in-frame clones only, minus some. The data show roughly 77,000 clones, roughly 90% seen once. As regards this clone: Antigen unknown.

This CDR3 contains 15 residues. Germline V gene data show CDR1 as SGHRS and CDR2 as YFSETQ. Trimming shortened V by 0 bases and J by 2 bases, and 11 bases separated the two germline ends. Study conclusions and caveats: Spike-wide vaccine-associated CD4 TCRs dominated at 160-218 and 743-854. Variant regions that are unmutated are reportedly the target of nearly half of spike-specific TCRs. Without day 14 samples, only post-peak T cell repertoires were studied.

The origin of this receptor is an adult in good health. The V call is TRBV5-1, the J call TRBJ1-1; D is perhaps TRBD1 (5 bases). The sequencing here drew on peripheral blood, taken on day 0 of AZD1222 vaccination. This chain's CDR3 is CASSLVGTVNTEAFF. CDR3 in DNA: TGCGCCAGCAGCTTGGTCGGGACGGTAAACACTGAAGCTTTCTTT.